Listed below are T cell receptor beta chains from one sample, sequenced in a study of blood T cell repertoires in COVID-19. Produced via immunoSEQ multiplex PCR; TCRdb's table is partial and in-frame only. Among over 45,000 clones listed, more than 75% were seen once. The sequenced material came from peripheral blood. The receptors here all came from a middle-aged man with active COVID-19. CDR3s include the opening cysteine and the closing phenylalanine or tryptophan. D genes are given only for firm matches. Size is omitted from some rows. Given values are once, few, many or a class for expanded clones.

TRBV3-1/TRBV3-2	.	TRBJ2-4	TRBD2	CASSRSPLSGRAQDKNIQYF	TGTGCCAGCAGCCGGTCACCTTTGAGCGGGAGGGCCCAGGATAAAAACATTCAGTACTTC
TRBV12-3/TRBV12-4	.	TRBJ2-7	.	CASSDSYEQYF	TGTGCCAGCAGTGATAGCTACGAGCAGTACTTC
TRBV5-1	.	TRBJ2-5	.	CATGAQSQETQYF	TGCGCCACCGGTGCGCAATCCCAAGAGACCCAGTACTTC
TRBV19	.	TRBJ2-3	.	CASSPVEGTQYF	TGTGCCAGTAGTCCAGTAGAGGGTACGCAGTATTTT
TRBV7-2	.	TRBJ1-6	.	CASRPLISYNSPLHF	TGTGCCAGCAGGCCACTTATTTCCTATAATTCACCCCTCCACTTT
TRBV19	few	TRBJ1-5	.	CASTSQTGYQPQHF	TGTGCCAGTACGAGCCAAACGGGTTATCAGCCCCAGCATTTT
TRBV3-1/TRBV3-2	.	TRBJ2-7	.	CASSQELGDYEQYF	TGTGCCAGCAGCCAAGAGCTCGGGGACTACGAGCAGTACTTC
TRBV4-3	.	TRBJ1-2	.	CASSQGDSALKSYTF	TGCGCCAGCAGCCAAGGCGACAGCGCGTTGAAGAGCTACACCTTC
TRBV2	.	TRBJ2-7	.	CASRNFYEQYF	TGTGCCAGCAGAAACTTCTACGAGCAGTACTTC
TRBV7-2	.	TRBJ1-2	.	CASSLVAALPEGYTF	TGTGCCAGCAGCTTAGTAGCGGCCCTCCCGGAGGGCTACACCTTC
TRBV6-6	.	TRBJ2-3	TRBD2	CASSPRRASGRRTDTQYF	TGTGCCAGCAGTCCCCGTAGGGCTAGCGGGAGACGCACAGATACGCAGTATTTT
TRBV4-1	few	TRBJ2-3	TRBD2	CASSPRSTSGGTDTQYF	TGCGCCAGCAGCCCGAGATCGACTAGCGGGGGGACAGATACGCAGTATTTT
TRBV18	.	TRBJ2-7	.	CASSPSARWMGEQYF	TGTGCCAGCTCACCATCGGCTAGGTGGATGGGCGAGCAGTACTTC
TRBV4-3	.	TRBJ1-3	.	CASSQGYTSGNTIYF	TGCGCCAGCAGCCAAGGTTACACCTCTGGAAACACCATATATTTT
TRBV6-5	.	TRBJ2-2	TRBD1	CASSSHRGDTGELFF	TGTGCCAGCAGTTCACACAGGGGGGACACCGGGGAGCTGTTTTTT
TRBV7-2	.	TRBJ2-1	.	CASSLAGGYSSHNEQFF	TGTGCCAGCAGCTTAGCTGGTGGTTACAGCTCCCACAATGAGCAGTTCTTC
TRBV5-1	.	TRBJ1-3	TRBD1	CASSLGQSSGNTIYF	TGCGCCAGCAGCCTGGGACAGAGCTCTGGAAACACCATATATTTT
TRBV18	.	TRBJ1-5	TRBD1	CASSPRQGNSNQPQHF	TGTGCCAGCTCACCGCGACAGGGTAATAGCAATCAGCCCCAGCATTTT
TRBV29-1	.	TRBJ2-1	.	CSVGPGWAMNNEQFF	TGCAGCGTGGGCCCTGGATGGGCGATGAACAATGAGCAGTTCTTC
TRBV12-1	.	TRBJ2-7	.	CASSPPPPTGPDGEQYF	TGTGCCAGCAGCCCCCCCCCACCGACAGGGCCCGACGGCGAGCAGTACTTC
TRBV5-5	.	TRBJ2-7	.	CASSLANEQYF	TGTGCCAGCAGCTTGGCTAACGAGCAGTACTTC
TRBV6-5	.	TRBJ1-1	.	CASSSLSRATEAFF	TGTGCCAGCAGTTCCCTATCCAGGGCCACTGAAGCTTTCTTT
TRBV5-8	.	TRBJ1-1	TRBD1	CASTTLPQDRLTEAFF	TGTGCCAGCACCACGCTACCGCAGGACAGGTTGACTGAAGCTTTCTTT
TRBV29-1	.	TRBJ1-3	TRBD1	CSVDTGGGAGNTIYF	TGCAGCGTCGATACAGGGGGTGGTGCTGGAAACACCATATATTTT
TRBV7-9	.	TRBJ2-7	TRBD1	CASSLDRAYEQYF	TGTGCCAGCAGCCTAGACAGGGCCTACGAGCAGTACTTC
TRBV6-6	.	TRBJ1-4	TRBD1	CASRRGTGTHEKLFF	TGTGCCAGCAGAAGGGGGACAGGGACCCATGAAAAACTGTTTTTT
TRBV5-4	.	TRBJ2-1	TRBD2	CASSFETSGSNEQFF	TGTGCCAGCAGCTTCGAGACTAGCGGGAGCAATGAGCAGTTCTTC
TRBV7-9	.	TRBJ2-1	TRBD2	CASPPGLAGRGASYNEQFF	TGTGCCAGTCCACCGGGACTAGCGGGCCGGGGGGCCTCCTACAATGAGCAGTTCTTC
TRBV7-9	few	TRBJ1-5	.	CASSLGGTQHMAQHF	TGTGCCAGCAGCTTAGGAGGGACACAGCATATGGCCCAGCATTTT
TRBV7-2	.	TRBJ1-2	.	CASSPGPSNYGYTF	TGTGCCAGCAGCCCGGGTCCTTCTAACTATGGCTACACCTTC
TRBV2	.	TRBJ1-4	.	CASKVEGDGKLFF	TGTGCCAGCAAGGTCGAGGGGGACGGAAAACTGTTTTTT
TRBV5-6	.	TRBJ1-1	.	CASSFERGSEAFF	TGTGCCAGCAGCTTTGAAAGGGGCAGTGAAGCTTTCTTT
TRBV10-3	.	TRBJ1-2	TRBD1	CAISEAGGAGDGYTF	TGTGCCATCAGTGAGGCAGGGGGCGCCGGGGATGGCTACACCTTC
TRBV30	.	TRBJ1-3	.	CAWSSGGFSGNTIYF	TGTGCCTGGAGTTCGGGGGGCTTCTCTGGAAACACCATATATTTT
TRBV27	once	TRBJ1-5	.	CASSLVRGGQPQHF	TGTGCCAGCAGTTTAGTAAGGGGCGGTCAGCCCCAGCATTTT
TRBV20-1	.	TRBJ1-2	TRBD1	CSARAGGGYTF	TGCAGTGCTAGAGCAGGGGGAGGCTACACCTTC
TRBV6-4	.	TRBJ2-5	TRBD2	CASSDSAGGPETQYF	TGTGCCAGCAGTGACTCGGCGGGAGGGCCAGAGACCCAGTACTTC
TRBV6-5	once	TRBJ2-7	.	CASSYSGGTYEQYF	TGTGCCAGCAGTTACTCAGGGGGTACCTACGAGCAGTACTTC
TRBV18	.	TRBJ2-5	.	CASSTGSQETQYF	TGTGCCAGCTCCACGGGAAGCCAAGAGACCCAGTACTTC
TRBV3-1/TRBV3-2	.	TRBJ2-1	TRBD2	CASSQAGGQFF	TGTGCCAGCAGCCAAGCGGGAGGGCAGTTCTTC
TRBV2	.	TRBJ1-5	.	CATADRNSNQPQHF	TGTGCCACAGCGGACAGAAATAGCAATCAGCCCCAGCATTTT
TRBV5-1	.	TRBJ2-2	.	CASSLDARGELFF	TGCGCCAGCAGCTTGGATGCGAGAGGGGAGCTGTTTTTT
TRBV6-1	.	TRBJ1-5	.	CASSERGSNQPQHF	TGTGCCAGCAGTGAACGGGGGTCTAATCAGCCCCAGCATTTT
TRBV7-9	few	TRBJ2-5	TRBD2	CASSPNGLAGETQYF	TGTGCCAGCAGCCCCAACGGACTAGCGGGAGAGACCCAGTACTTC
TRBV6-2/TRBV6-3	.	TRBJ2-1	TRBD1	CASSSYRDRAREQFF	TGTGCCAGCAGTTCCTACCGGGACAGGGCGAGGGAGCAGTTCTTC
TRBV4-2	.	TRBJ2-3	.	CASSQEGRWGLYTQYF	TGTGCCAGCAGCCAAGAGGGGCGGTGGGGCCTTTATACGCAGTATTTT
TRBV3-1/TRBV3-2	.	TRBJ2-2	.	CASQPTSLNTGELFF	TGTGCCAGCCAACCCACTAGCCTCAACACCGGGGAGCTGTTTTTT
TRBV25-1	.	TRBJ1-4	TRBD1	CASSDPGGADEKLFF	TGTGCCAGCAGTGACCCAGGGGGCGCGGATGAAAAACTGTTTTTT
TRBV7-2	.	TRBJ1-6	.	CASSDLGGYSPLHF	TGTGCCAGCAGCGACCTGGGGGGATATTCACCCCTCCACTTT
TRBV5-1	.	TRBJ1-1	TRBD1	CASSLNQGENTEAFF	TGCGCCAGCAGCTTGAACCAGGGGGAGAACACTGAAGCTTTCTTT
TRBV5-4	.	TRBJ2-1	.	CASSLFGEQFF	TGTGCCAGCAGCTTGTTCGGTGAGCAGTTCTTC
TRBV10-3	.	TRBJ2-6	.	CAISKPGANVLTF	TGTGCCATCTCCAAGCCCGGGGCCAACGTCCTGACTTTC
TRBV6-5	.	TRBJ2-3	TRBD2	CASRNSGRNVRTQYF	TGTGCCAGCAGGAACAGCGGGAGGAACGTTAGGACGCAGTATTTT
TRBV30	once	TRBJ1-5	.	CAWSMAAGGQPQHF	TGTGCCTGGAGTATGGCCGCCGGAGGTCAGCCCCAGCATTTT